These 19 T cell receptor beta chains share one sample of origin, sequenced in a study of CD8+ T cells in alopecia areata. Investigators isolated RNA and reverse transcribed it into cDNA to act as the sequencing template. The assay was immunoSEQ multiplex PCR, and TCRdb's table has in-frame clones only and misses some. Among roughly 200,000 clones, about 60% were seen once, and the ten largest hold over 10%. Treatment reported: oral pan-JAK inhibitor, 5-10 mg twice daily. Sequencing was performed on CD8+ T cells sorted from blood, taken at week 24, from a patient treated with tofacitinib. These receptors came from a human donor with alopecia areata.

The chain joins TRBV6-5 to TRBJ1-2; maybe TRBD1 (6 bases). The CDR3 contains 12 residues. The ends were cut back, 5 bases at V and 8 bases at J, with 12 bases in the middle. Germline V gene data show CDR1 as MNHEY and CDR2 as SVGAGI. The CDR3 sequence is CASSNPQGGYTF. CDR3 DNA sequence: TGTGCCAGCAGTAACCCTCAGGGGGGCTACACCTTC.

The chain uses TRBV7-9 and TRBJ1-1; 10 positions match TRBD1. CDR1 is SEHNR, CDR2 FQNEAQ, per germline (reference sequence). The trim removed 7 bases at V and 12 bases at J, leaving 5 bases unmatched. This CDR3 region has 11 residues. The DNA for the CDR3 is TGTGCCAGCACCTTGGACAGGGGGACTTTCTTT. This translates into CASTLDRGTFF.

This chain uses TRBV4-1 with TRBJ1-1; tentatively, D is TRBD1 (5 bases). This CDR3 contains 12 residues. Germline V gene lookup returns CDR1 MGHRA and CDR2 YSYEKL. V was shortened by 3 bases and J by 8 bases, with 10 bases between the two germline ends. The CDR3: CASSQGDREAFF. The DNA of the CDR3 is TGCGCCAGCAGCCAGGGCGACAGAGAAGCTTTCTTT.

The genes are TRBV30 and TRBJ1-3; D remains unclear. The V and J ends lost 2 bases and 6 bases respectively, with 17 bases between them. This CDR3 is built from 15 residues. The germline CDR1 and CDR2 sequences are GTSNPN and SVGIG (reference sequence). The CDR3 here is CAWSYMREEKNTIYF. CDR3 DNA sequence: TGTGCCTGGAGTTATATGCGGGAGGAGAAAAACACCATATATTTT.

The rearrangement joins TRBV13 to TRBJ2-3; perhaps TRBD2 as D (7 bases). Germline V gene sequence: CDR1 PRHDT, CDR2 FYEKMQ (reference sequence). The CDR3 sequence is 16 residues long. V lost 5 bases to trimming and J lost 0 bases, with 15 bases between them. CDR3 loop: CASSPPGGPSTDTQYF. DNA of the CDR3: TGTGCCAGCAGCCCACCGGGGGGCCCTAGCACAGATACGCAGTATTTT.

V usage is TRBV15 and J usage is TRBJ2-7; D is unresolved. Germline CDR1 is LNHNV and CDR2 is YYDKDF (reference sequence). There are 10 residues in the CDR3. Trimming removed 5 bases from V and 4 bases from J, with 3 bases in between. In DNA, the CDR3 is TGTGCCACCAGCCCGTACGAGCAGTACTTC. It encodes CATSPYEQYF.

The chain joins TRBV5-6 to TRBJ2-7, with TRBD1 matching 10 bases. Trimming removed 0 bases from V and 6 bases from J; junction bases left unmatched: 6. Per germline, CDR1 SGHDT and CDR2 YYEEEE. CDR3 length: 15 amino acids. This CDR3 is CASSLGDRGPLEQYF. CDR3 sequence (DNA): TGTGCCAGCAGCTTGGGCGACAGGGGGCCTCTCGAGCAGTACTTC.

This chain joins TRBV27 and TRBJ1-6, with TRBD1 as a possible D gene (6 bases). The CDR3 has 13 residues. With 5 bases removed from V and 6 bases from J, the gap between germline ends came to 8 bases. The germline CDR1 and CDR2 sequences are MNHEY and SMNVEV (reference sequence). As DNA, the CDR3 is TGTGCCAGCAGTCAAGGGGGTAATTCACCCCTCCACTTT. This encodes CASSQGGNSPLHF.

This clone occurred a few times. This sequence joins TRBV2 and TRBJ1-4; TRBD1 might be the D (5 bases). CDR1 is SNHLY, CDR2 FYNNEI, per germline. This CDR3 has 12 amino acids. V lost 9 bases and J lost 5, with 10 bases in between. Written as DNA, the CDR3 is TGTGCCAGACGGGACGAAAATGAAAAACTGTTTTTT. It encodes CARRDENEKLFF.

The chain recombines TRBV6-6 with TRBJ2-5, with TRBD2 matching 7 bases. The CDR3 is 15 residues long. CDR1 MNHNY and CDR2 SVGAGI come from the germline V gene (reference sequence). V lost 6 bases, J lost 2 bases, and 9 bases stayed unmatched. In DNA form, the CDR3 reads TGTGCCAGCAGCCACCGGCGGGGGACTCAAGAGACCCAGTACTTC. Its protein product is CASSHRRGTQETQYF.

This chain joins TRBV5-1 and TRBJ2-2, with TRBD1 as a possible D gene (6 bases). V was cut by 4 bases and J by 5 bases, with 15 bases left in between. The CDR3 extends over 15 amino acids. The germline CDR1 and CDR2 sequences are SGHRS and YFSETQ. The CDR3 here is CASSHPGQRTGELFF. The CDR3 region has the DNA TGCGCCAGCAGCCACCCTGGACAGCGAACCGGGGAGCTGTTTTTT.

The V gene is TRBV6-1, the J gene TRBJ1-1, with D uncertain. The CDR3 spans 14 residues. The V end lost 6 bases, the J end lost 1 base, and 12 bases lay between the germline ends. CDR1 is MNHNS and CDR2 is SASEGT in the germline V gene. This CDR3 reads CASSPTQQNTEAFF. CDR3 bases: TGTGCCAGCAGCCCGACACAGCAGAACACTGAAGCTTTCTTT.

The chain recombines TRBV27 with TRBJ2-7, with 10 bases aligning to TRBD2. Per germline, CDR1 MNHEY and CDR2 SMNVEV (reference sequence). The CDR3 loop spans 15 amino acids. V gave up 3 bases and J gave up 7 bases; unmatched junction bases: 9. The CDR3 nucleotides read TGTGCCAGCAGTTTCCTAGCGGGGGCTACCAGGGAGCAGTACTTC. Its protein product is CASSFLAGATREQYF.

This rearrangement joins TRBV2 to TRBJ2-7; weak D call: TRBD2 (6 bases). The V end was cut by 6 bases, the J end by 0 bases, with 15 bases between. The length of the CDR3 is 15 residues. The germline CDR1 and CDR2 sequences are SNHLY and FYNNEI. CDR3 residues: CASSEGLLVSYEQYF. In DNA, the CDR3 is TGTGCCAGCAGCGAGGGACTCCTAGTCTCCTACGAGCAGTACTTC.

This chain links TRBV6-5 with TRBJ2-5; 8 bases agree with TRBD1. The V segment lost 9 bases and the J segment 5 bases; nucleotides outside the gene matches: 5. Per the germline V gene, CDR1 is MNHEY and CDR2 is SVGAGI. The CDR3 is 12 residues long. The CDR3 nucleotides read TGTGCCAGTCAGGGGGCGCGGGAGACCCAGTACTTC. Translation: CASQGARETQYF.

The chain combines TRBV2 with TRBJ1-4, with 7 positions matching TRBD1. V trimming: 6 bases; J trimming: 3 bases; junction bases outside the gene matches: 4. Germline CDR1 reads SNHLY; CDR2 reads FYNNEI. This CDR3 comprises 14 residues. CDR3 amino acids: CASSAGGSNEKLFF. In DNA form, the CDR3 reads TGTGCCAGCAGCGCAGGGGGATCTAATGAAAAACTGTTTTTT.

Worth noting for this clone: The same CDR3 is also encoded by other DNA sequences in this sample. The CDR3 loop is CASSLGPTEAFF. In nucleotides, the CDR3 is TGTGCCAGCAGCTTAGGTCCCACTGAAGCTTTCTTT. This chain joins TRBV13 and TRBJ1-1; D not certain. Germline V gene data show CDR1 as PRHDT and CDR2 as FYEKMQ (reference sequence). V dropped 0 bases and J dropped 4 bases, with 3 bases sitting between them. The CDR3 consists of 12 residues.

Comment on this clone: Other DNA variants within this sample encode the same CDR3. This chain joins TRBV4-1 and TRBJ2-5; no firm D call. The V gene lost 0 bases and the J gene lost 5 bases, with 10 bases spanning the gap. Germline V lookup: CDR1 MGHRA, CDR2 YSYEKL. The CDR3 is 14 residues long. The CDR3 region has the DNA TGCGCCAGCAGCCAAGATCCGGGCCCGGAGACCCAGTACTTC. Translated, it gives CASSQDPGPETQYF.

V usage is TRBV5-6 and J usage is TRBJ1-1; TRBD1 agrees at 7 bases. Per the germline V gene, CDR1 is SGHDT and CDR2 is YYEEEE. V shed 3 bases and J 6 bases; nucleotides not matched to a gene: 2. The CDR3 loop spans 12 amino acids. The CDR3 bases are TGTGCCAGCAGCTACGGACAGGCTGAAGCTTTCTTT. Protein sequence: CASSYGQAEAFF.